This TCR beta chain comes out of a study of blood T cell repertoires in COVID-19. Study context: COVID-19 samples, acute and convalescent, were from the United States, Italy and Spain. Nucleic acid was either cDNA or gDNA, and it came from T cells, B-cell-depleted T cells, or PBMCs.

The CDR3 spans 14 residues. Per the germline V gene, CDR1 is SGHRS and CDR2 is YFSETQ. Trimming took 4 bases from V and 5 from J; bases not matched to a gene: 8. The count of this clone is one. The authors' processing: Using reference gene primer amplification, nucleated cell counts were estimated. The table came from immunoSEQ multiplex PCR; TCRdb's copy has only in-frame clones and leaves some out. V and J calls and clone size are given by that table; D and trimming were obtained from the DNA. Of roughly 70,000 clones listed, roughly nine tenths were seen once; the top ten hold 3.9%. This sequence was found in a man in his 70s with active COVID-19. This sequence joins TRBV5-1 and TRBJ1-1, with 7 bases that match TRBD1. Sequenced material: peripheral blood. The CDR3 loop reads CASSIRQGGTEAFF. DNA for the CDR3: TGCGCCAGCAGCATACGACAGGGTGGGACTGAAGCTTTCTTT.